This T cell receptor (beta chain) appears in the sequencing data of a study of blood T cell repertoires in COVID-19. Study information: COVID-19 samples, acute and convalescent, were from the United States, Italy and Spain. In each case, the material was cDNA or gDNA derived from T cells, B-cell-depleted T cells, or PBMCs.

V lost 5 bases, J lost 5 bases, and 8 bases stayed unmatched. The CDR3 runs 15 residues. Germline lookup yields CDR1 PRHDT and CDR2 FYEKMQ (reference sequence). In the source study's methods: Estimated nucleated cell counts came from reference gene primer amplification. Clones were read by immunoSEQ multiplex PCR, and TCRdb kept only the in-frame ones, dropping some. V and J calls plus clone size are reproduced from that table; the DNA served to infer D and trimming. The table shows 120,000 or so clones, with 70% to 90% occurring only once. This receptor was taken from a man aged 50-60 years with acute or convalescent COVID-19. The rearrangement links TRBV13 to TRBJ2-1; TRBD2 matches at 8 bases. The sequencing input was peripheral blood. In DNA, the CDR3 is TGTGCCAGCAGCCCCTTAGCGGGAATCAACAATGAGCAGTTCTTC. It is translated as CASSPLAGINNEQFF.